This T cell receptor (beta chain) appears in the sequencing data of a study of response to subunit inactivated influenza vaccine. The V end lost 4 bases, the J end lost 6 bases, and 7 bases lay between the germline ends. Germline CDR1 SGHAT, CDR2 FQNNGV. CDR3 length: 11 residues. The study's findings and limits: There was a suggestion from the authors that each seasonal influenza vaccination recruits few new T cells.

On this clonotype itself: Its antigen remains unknown.

TCRdb ran MiXCR on the RT-PCR reads and lists one entry per CDR3 protein. The table lists more than 450,000 distinct CDR3 sequences, 6% to 9% of them singletons, with about an eighth in the top ten. The clonotype originates from a man in his fifties or sixties who received an inactivated influenza vaccine. The chain has TRBV11-2 and TRBJ2-7; D not certain. Sequences were derived from PBMCs from blood, sampled around 25 months after vaccination. In DNA, the CDR3 is TGTGCCAGCAGCTCCCTCGTCGAGCAGTACTTC. The encoded protein is CASSSLVEQYF.